This T cell receptor (beta chain) was found in a study of T-cell memory formation after mild COVID-19. This clonotype was detected a few times. CDR1 is SGDLS, CDR2 YYNGEE, per germline. CDR3 length: 15 amino acids. Trimming cost V 4 bases and J 5 bases, with 15 bases left between them. TCRdb reprocessed the 5' RACE reads with MiXCR, giving one entry per CDR3 protein. The repertoire has roughly 280,000 distinct CDR3 sequences, 15% to 20% of them found once; the top ten carry 22%. The sequencing input was PBMCs or a T cell subset sorted from them (not recorded which). The receptor's source is a man aged 18 to 35 who had mild COVID-19 (a few samples of this study predate the infection). Cell type and time point are not known. V and J are TRBV9 and TRBJ2-2, with D perhaps matching TRBD2 (5 bases). The CDR3 sequence: CASSPWRAVTGELFF. In DNA, the CDR3 is TGTGCCAGCAGCCCTTGGCGGGCGGTTACCGGGGAGCTGTTTTTT.